This T cell receptor beta chain was recorded in a study of cytomegalovirus exposure and HLA in healthy donors. About this clone: The antigen is undetermined.

Amplification used 60 Vbeta primers and 13 Jbeta primers. TCRdb's table, derived via immunoSEQ multiplex PCR, lists solely in-frame clones and lacks some. The data show 95,000 to 110,000 clones, with 78% seen just once and approximately 1.5% held by the top ten. Study observations and caveats: Roughly uniform depth of sequencing across donors was assumed in presence/absence analyses.

The CDR3 is 15 residues long. Germline values: CDR1 SEHNR, CDR2 FQNEAQ (reference sequence). The chain has TRBV7-9 and TRBJ2-5; D is uncertain. Sequenced input: PBMCs. The TCR comes from a middle-aged woman in good health and CMV-seronegative. The CDR3 protein is CPPRRAFNWQETQYF. The DNA for the CDR3 is TGTCCCCCCCGCCGCGCCTTCAACTGGCAAGAGACCCAGTACTTC.